One T cell receptor beta chain is described in this entry. This entry belongs to a study of control samples from healthy donors and cancer patients. Repertoires were generated with immunoSEQ multiplex PCR, while TCRdb's copy carries only in-frame clones and drops some. The sample's table shows 150,000 to 200,000 clones. The sample was blood. The TCR was taken from a woman aged 25-40 years in good health.

CDR3 DNA sequence: TGTGCCAGCAGGCCGGGACAGGGACGACAGCCCCAGCATTTT. It encodes CASRPGQGRQPQHF. V is TRBV28 and J is TRBJ1-5, with 9 bases identical to TRBD1. The trim removed 6 bases at V and 7 bases at J, leaving 7 bases unmatched. Per the germline V gene, CDR1 is MDHEN and CDR2 is SYDVKM. The CDR3 length is 14 residues.